This is a list of T cell receptor beta chains from one sample in a study of shared clonotypes between healthy human individuals. Some clones are missing from TCRdb's copy, which holds only in-frame ones; the method was immunoSEQ multiplex PCR. The repertoire holds some 740,000 clones, with around 93% as singletons. The sample was naive CD8+ T cells sorted from blood. Every receptor here comes from a man younger than 45 in good health. The CDR3 runs from the conserved cysteine through the conserved F or W. A D gene is named only where the DNA matches it firmly. A row's size may be missing; if present it is once, few, many or a size class.

DNA: TGTGCCACCAGCTCAGACAGACATGGGAAGAATGAAAAACTGTTTTTT; CDR3: CATSSDRHGKNEKLFF; J: TRBJ1-4; size: -; V: TRBV15; D: -; length: 16
DNA: TGTGCCAGCAGTGAGGGGACAGCCGACTCCTACGAGCAGTACTTC; CDR3: CASSEGTADSYEQYF; J: TRBJ2-7; size: -; V: TRBV2; D: TRBD1; length: 15
DNA: TGTGCCAGCAGCTCCGGACTAGCGGGAGGCGTAAGCTCCTACAATGAGCAGTTCTTC; CDR3: CASSSGLAGGVSSYNEQFF; J: TRBJ2-1; size: -; V: TRBV7-9; D: TRBD2; length: 19
DNA: TGCGCCAGCAGCTCCCCGAGACAGGGCCTCGTCCAAGAGACCCAGTACTTC; CDR3: CASSSPRQGLVQETQYF; J: TRBJ2-5; size: -; V: TRBV5-1; D: TRBD1; length: 17
DNA: TGTGCCAGCAGCTTAGTGGGGACAGGCGGAGAAAAACTGTTTTTT; CDR3: CASSLVGTGGEKLFF; J: TRBJ1-4; size: -; V: TRBV7-9; D: TRBD1; length: 15
DNA: TGTGCCAGCAGCAAAGTGTTGGGTTTTACCACGTACCAAGAGACCCAGTACTTC; CDR3: CASSKVLGFTTYQETQYF; J: TRBJ2-5; size: -; V: TRBV7-9; D: -; length: 18
DNA: TGTGCCAGCAGCCGCATGGTTTCGGAACCTTTGGATGGCTACACCTTC; CDR3: CASSRMVSEPLDGYTF; J: TRBJ1-2; size: once; V: TRBV11-3; D: -; length: 16
DNA: TGCAGCCCCGGGGATTTCGGGGAGCTGTTTTTT; CDR3: CSPGDFGELFF; J: TRBJ2-2; size: once; V: TRBV20-1; D: -; length: 11
DNA: TGCGCCAGCAGCGGGGAACCCCCCTCGACTGGGGCCAACGTCCTGACTTTC; CDR3: CASSGEPPSTGANVLTF; J: TRBJ2-6; size: -; V: TRBV5-1; D: -; length: 17
DNA: TGTGCCAGCAGGACCGAACAGGGGTTAGGATCTGGGGCCAACGTCCTGACTTTC; CDR3: CASRTEQGLGSGANVLTF; J: TRBJ2-6; size: -; V: TRBV27; D: TRBD1; length: 18
DNA: TGTGCCACCTGGGGGTACACTGAAGCTTTCTTT; CDR3: CATWGYTEAFF; J: TRBJ1-1; size: -; V: TRBV27; D: -; length: 11
DNA: TGTGCCAGCAGCCCACTTGGCGGGACAACAGATACGCAGTATTTT; CDR3: CASSPLGGTTDTQYF; J: TRBJ2-3; size: -; V: TRBV7-9; D: -; length: 15
DNA: TGTGCCAGCAGTGGACAGCGCCAAGAGACCCAGTACTTC; CDR3: CASSGQRQETQYF; J: TRBJ2-5; size: -; V: TRBV6-5; D: -; length: 13
DNA: TGTGCCAGCAGTGTCAGGGGGGCAGTACCGACCTCCACAGATACGCAGTATTTT; CDR3: CASSVRGAVPTSTDTQYF; J: TRBJ2-3; size: -; V: TRBV2; D: -; length: 18
DNA: TGTGCCAGCTCGACCGGGACACATTACGAGCAGTACTTC; CDR3: CASSTGTHYEQYF; J: TRBJ2-7; size: -; V: TRBV6-5; D: -; length: 13
DNA: TGTGCCAGCAGTTTAGACGGGACCTCCTACGAGCAGTACTTC; CDR3: CASSLDGTSYEQYF; J: TRBJ2-7; size: many; V: TRBV27; D: -; length: 14
DNA: TGTGCCAGCAGCTTAGCGGGTCGAGGACAGGGCCTTGGGGGGACCCAGTACTTC; CDR3: CASSLAGRGQGLGGTQYF; J: TRBJ2-5; size: -; V: TRBV7-8; D: TRBD1; length: 18
DNA: TGTGCCAGCAGTGAAAGGGGGGGAGATGAGCAGTTCTTC; CDR3: CASSERGGDEQFF; J: TRBJ2-1; size: once; V: TRBV6-1; D: -; length: 13
DNA: TGTGCCAGCAGCTCCGCCGGGACGGGTACCTACGAGCAGTACTTC; CDR3: CASSSAGTGTYEQYF; J: TRBJ2-7; size: -; V: TRBV7-9; D: -; length: 15
DNA: TGTGCCAGCAGTGAAGGGGACAGTTACGAGCAGTACTTC; CDR3: CASSEGDSYEQYF; J: TRBJ2-7; size: -; V: TRBV2; D: TRBD1; length: 13
DNA: TGTGCCAGCAGCGCCGGATACAATGAGCAGTTCTTC; CDR3: CASSAGYNEQFF; J: TRBJ2-1; size: -; V: TRBV9; D: -; length: 12
DNA: TGCGCCAGCAGCCAAGCCCCGAATAGGGCCACAGATACGCAGTATTTT; CDR3: CASSQAPNRATDTQYF; J: TRBJ2-3; size: -; V: TRBV4-1; D: -; length: 16
DNA: TGTGCCAGCAGTCGCCCAACACCCGGGACTAGCGGCAATGAGCAGTTCTTC; CDR3: CASSRPTPGTSGNEQFF; J: TRBJ2-1; size: once; V: TRBV28; D: TRBD2; length: 17
DNA: TGTGCCTCCCAAGAAGCGGGCAGAACCTACGAGCAGTACTTC; CDR3: CASQEAGRTYEQYF; J: TRBJ2-7; size: -; V: TRBV2; D: -; length: 14
DNA: TGTGCCAGCAGTTTGTGGCAGAACACCGGGGAGCTGTTTTTT; CDR3: CASSLWQNTGELFF; J: TRBJ2-2; size: -; V: TRBV27; D: -; length: 14
DNA: TGTGCCAGCAGTCCAATGCCCCCGGAGACCCAGTACTTC; CDR3: CASSPMPPETQYF; J: TRBJ2-5; size: once; V: TRBV27; D: -; length: 13
DNA: TGTGCCAGCAGTTCTATTATAGCGGGAGTGGGCGATGAGCAGTTCTTC; CDR3: CASSSIIAGVGDEQFF; J: TRBJ2-1; size: -; V: TRBV27; D: TRBD2; length: 16
DNA: TGTGCCAGCAGCGTCGGCGGGAGTGACATCTACGAGCAGTACTTC; CDR3: CASSVGGSDIYEQYF; J: TRBJ2-7; size: -; V: TRBV9; D: TRBD2; length: 15
DNA: TGTGCCAGCAGCTTAGTCGGGCAGGATCCCATCTACGAGCAGTACTTC; CDR3: CASSLVGQDPIYEQYF; J: TRBJ2-7; size: -; V: TRBV7-9; D: -; length: 16
DNA: TGTGCCACCGTCTCTGGAAACACCATATATTTT; CDR3: CATVSGNTIYF; J: TRBJ1-3; size: -; V: TRBV15; D: -; length: 11
DNA: TGTGCCAGCAGCGTAGGAGCGGGAAGCACAGATACGCAGTATTTT; CDR3: CASSVGAGSTDTQYF; J: TRBJ2-3; size: once; V: TRBV9; D: TRBD2; length: 15